Listed below are T cell receptor beta chains from one sample, sequenced in a study of shared clonotypes between healthy human individuals. Clones were read by immunoSEQ multiplex PCR, and TCRdb kept only the in-frame ones, dropping some. The sample carries 2 million to 2.5 million clones, 80% to 95% recorded once. The sequenced sample was naive CD4+ T cells from PBMCs. The receptor source for this set is a man aged 18 to 35 in good health. Some clones in this sample may be carry-over from other donors' samples. Each CDR3 is given with its conserved first and last residue. A D gene is named only where the DNA matches it firmly. Clone sizes are given selectively: once, few, many, or a class where the clone is expanded.

>TRBD2|TRBJ2-5|-|TRBV5-1|16
TGCGCCAGCAGGGATAGACTAGCGCGTAACCAAGAGACCCAGTACTTC
CASRDRLARNQETQYF
>TRBD1|TRBJ2-7|once|TRBV10-3|16
TGTGCCATCAGTGAGGGATTGGGACAGGGATCCTACGAGCAGTACTTC
CAISEGLGQGSYEQYF
>-|TRBJ1-3|-|TRBV6-1|12
TGTGCCAGCAGGTTCTCTGGAAACACCATATATTTT
CASRFSGNTIYF
>TRBD1|TRBJ2-1|-|TRBV27|16
TGTGCCAGCAGTTTTTTGACAGGGAAAGTGTCGGGTGAGCAGTTCTTC
CASSFLTGKVSGEQFF
>-|TRBJ1-5|once|TRBV7-2|13
TGTGCCAGCAGCCCCGACACCAATCAGCCCCAGCATTTT
CASSPDTNQPQHF
>-|TRBJ1-1|-|TRBV4-3|16
TGCGCCAGCAGCCAAGAGGGGCAGTCCTTTAACACTGAAGCTTTCTTT
CASSQEGQSFNTEAFF
>-|TRBJ2-2|-|TRBV7-2|17
TGTGCCAGCAGCCCGGGGGTCTGGACCGCGGGGCACGGGGAGCTGTTTTTT
CASSPGVWTAGHGELFF
>-|TRBJ1-1|-|TRBV13|18
TGTGCCAGCAGCTACACAGGTTTTTATGAGTTCATGAACACTGAAGCTTTCTTT
CASSYTGFYEFMNTEAFF
>-|TRBJ2-5|-|TRBV4-1|15
TGTGCCAGCAGCCAAGTCGGCCTAAACTATGGGACCCAGTACTTC
CASSQVGLNYGTQYF
>TRBD2|TRBJ2-5|-|TRBV18|17
TGTGCCAGCTCTCCCTACGGGACTAGCGGGAGCCACGAGACCCAGTACTTC
CASSPYGTSGSHETQYF
>-|TRBJ1-2|-|TRBV30|13
TGTGCCTGGGAAACCGACAGGCCCTATGGCTACACCTTC
CAWETDRPYGYTF
>TRBD2|TRBJ2-1|-|TRBV28|14
TGTGCCAGCAGTATAGCGGGGTTCTACAATGAGCAGTTCTTC
CASSIAGFYNEQFF
>-|TRBJ2-5|-|TRBV5-1|17
TGCGCCAGCAGCTTTAAGGACTTAGGCCTCAGGGCAGAGACCCAGTACTTC
CASSFKDLGLRAETQYF
>-|TRBJ1-5|-|TRBV19|16
TGTGCCAGTAGTATGAACAGGGAGTATAGCAATCAGCCCCAGCATTTT
CASSMNREYSNQPQHF
>TRBD2|TRBJ2-1|-|TRBV4-1|15
TGCGCCAGCAGCCGAACCGCCGGGACTAGCGGGGAGCAGTTCTTC
CASSRTAGTSGEQFF
>-|TRBJ1-3|-|TRBV4-1|16
TGCGCCAGCAGCCAAGTCGGGGGCAGGGCCAGAAACACCATATATTTT
CASSQVGGRARNTIYF